The 2 T cell receptor beta chains below come from one sample, sequenced in a study of blood T cell repertoires in COVID-19. Libraries were prepared by immunoSEQ multiplex PCR; TCRdb keeps only in-frame clonotypes and omits some of them. The profile shows about 250,000 clones, 86% of them singletons. Source material: peripheral blood. The receptors here all came from a woman aged 60-75 years who had recovered from COVID-19.

This chain joins TRBV5-4 and TRBJ2-7, with 8 bases fitting TRBD2. CDR1 is SGHNT, CDR2 YYREEE, per germline (reference sequence). Trimming removed 0 bases from V and 2 bases from J; junction bases left unmatched: 7. The CDR3 runs 16 residues. The CDR3 DNA is TGTGCCAGCAGCTTGGTCCAGCGGGGGCCCCCCTACGAGCAGTACTTC. This codes for CASSLVQRGPPYEQYF.

The V call is TRBV9, the J call TRBJ1-1; TRBD1 matches 11 bases. The CDR3 is 13 amino acids. Germline V gene lookup returns CDR1 SGDLS and CDR2 YYNGEE. V was pared by 6 bases and J by 3 bases, with 1 base of the junction left unmatched. The CDR3 loop is CASTGQGDTEAFF. CDR3 sequence (DNA): TGTGCCAGCACGGGACAGGGGGACACTGAAGCTTTCTTT.